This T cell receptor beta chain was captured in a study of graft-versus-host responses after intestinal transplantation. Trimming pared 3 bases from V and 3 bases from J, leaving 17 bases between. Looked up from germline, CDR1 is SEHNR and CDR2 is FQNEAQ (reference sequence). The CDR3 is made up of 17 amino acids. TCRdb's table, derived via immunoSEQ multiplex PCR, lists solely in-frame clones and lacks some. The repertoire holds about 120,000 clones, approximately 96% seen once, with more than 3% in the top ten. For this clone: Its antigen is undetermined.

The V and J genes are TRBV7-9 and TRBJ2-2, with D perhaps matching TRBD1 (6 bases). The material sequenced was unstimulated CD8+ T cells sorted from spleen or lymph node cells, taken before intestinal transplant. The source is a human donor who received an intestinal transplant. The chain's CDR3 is CASSLPKSGADTGELFF. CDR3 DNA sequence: TGTGCCAGCAGCTTGCCCAAATCAGGGGCGGACACCGGGGAGCTGTTTTTT.